This T cell receptor beta chain was documented in a study of blood T cell repertoires in COVID-19 (dated by TCRdb to the early 2020s). About the investigation overall: Samples covering the acute and convalescent phases of COVID-19 were provided by collaborators in the United States, Italy and Spain. The material from the prospective study consisted of cDNA or gDNA derived from T cells, B-cell-depleted T cells, or PBMCs. Samples were obtained from the ongoing ImmuneRACE study (first 160 participants) and from 1,254 subjects provided by 6 global collaborators. The dataset comprised deeply sampled blood TCRbeta repertoires from subjects exposed to, actively infected with, or recovered from COVID-19. A freely available public database, intended as a resource for researchers studying the immune response to SARS-CoV-2, is where the repertoires were released. The sample metadata nearly always contained a de-identified subject ID, COVID-19 status, age in years and sex. HLA class I and class II types, where available, came from metadata supplied by the sample provider rather than from assay-based typing. The paper as a whole reports these results and caveats: Clinical and demographic metadata were provided uncurated, with the amount varying by source and participant.

The immunoSEQ Assay, a bias-controlled multiplex PCR, was used to amplify TCRbeta CDR3 regions from genomic DNA. The source study handled its data this way. The number of nucleated cells in each sample was estimated by amplification of reference gene primers within the assay. Sequence reads were collapsed and filtered to measure the absolute abundance of every unique TCRbeta CDR3 rearrangement. Productive Simpson clonality was computed per sample as the square root of Simpson's diversity index over productive rearrangements. TCRdb limited this immuneACCESS table to in-frame rearrangements with V and J called. A share of clones is missing; checked studies link under half to unresolved V genes, and the rest is unexplained. V, J and clone size derive from that table, while D and trimming were established from the DNA sequence. The sample table holds approximately 440,000 clones, of which 70% to 90% were seen once. The ten largest clonotypes hold over 9.5% of the sample.

Turning to this clone: Its antigen is currently not known. The record has no base qualities; no much larger clone is one base away.

In Seattle, one collaborating source enrolled patients while the infection was active and tracked those patients longitudinally over the course of disease. Whole blood was collected in K2EDTA tubes by collaborating institutions according to the institutions' own protocols. For TCRbeta analysis, collaborators shipped samples in one of three forms: frozen whole blood, isolated PBMCs, or DNA extracted from either of those sample types. CDR1 MNHNS and CDR2 SASEGT were looked up in the germline V gene. Measured from the cysteine to the phenylalanine, the CDR3 is 18 residues long. Only the CDR3 DNA is retained, 54 bases long and in frame from the first base. For this chain, trimming is 3 bases at the V end and 4 bases at the J end, and the number of junction bases without a gene match is 14.

The source is a woman aged 45 to 65 with COVID-19, enrolled during active disease. Sequences were obtained from peripheral blood. Recombination connected TRBV6-1 to TRBJ2-7, with 11 bases matching TRBD1. CDR3 region: CASSDTEGQGASRYEQYF. The nucleotides read TGTGCCAGCAGTGATACCGAAGGACAGGGGGCGAGTCGATACGAGCAGTACTTC.